This T cell receptor beta chain was found in a study of PD-L1 blockade in urothelial cancer. Study details: In terms of prior chemotherapy, patients had received 0 to 3 regimens. Findings and caveats of the study: For durable-benefit patients, tumor-associated blood clones expanded more at 3 weeks.

This clone appeared a single time. Its antigen is still unknown. CDR1 is LGHNT and CDR2 is FRNRAP in the germline V gene. This CDR3 is 14 amino acids long. V was clipped by 6 bases and J by 2 bases; unmatched bases: 1. Quantities of FFPE tumor DNA were measured with amplified housekeeping genes. The table came from immunoSEQ multiplex PCR; TCRdb's copy has only in-frame clones and leaves some out. In the table there are around 40,000 clones, roughly 38% of which are singletons. This receptor was obtained from a man between 60 and 75 years old with urothelial cancer. The chain recombines TRBV12-5 with TRBJ2-5, with TRBD2 identical over 12 bases. The source material was tumor tissue, sampled before atezolizumab (anti-PD-L1) treatment. CDR3 loop: CASGLAGGQETQYF. The CDR3 coding sequence is TGTGCTAGTGGACTAGCGGGGGGACAAGAGACCCAGTACTTC. Together with reference TRBV12-5 and TRBJ2-5, the CDR3 gives the full variable domain: DARVTQTPRHKVTEMGQEVTMRCQPILGHNTVFWYRQTMMQGLELLAYFRNRAPLDDSGMPKDRFSAEMPDATLATLKIQPSEPRDSAVYFCASGLAGGQETQYFGPGTRLLVL.